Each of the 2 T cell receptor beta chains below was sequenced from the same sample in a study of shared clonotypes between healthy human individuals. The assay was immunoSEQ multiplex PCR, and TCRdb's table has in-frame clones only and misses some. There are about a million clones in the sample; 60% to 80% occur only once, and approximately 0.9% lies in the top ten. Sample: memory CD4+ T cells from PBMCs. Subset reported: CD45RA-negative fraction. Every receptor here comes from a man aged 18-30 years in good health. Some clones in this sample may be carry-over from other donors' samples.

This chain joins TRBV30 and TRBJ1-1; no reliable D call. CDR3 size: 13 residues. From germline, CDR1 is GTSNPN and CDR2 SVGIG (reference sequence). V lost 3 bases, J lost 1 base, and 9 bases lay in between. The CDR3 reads CAWSGTENTEAFF. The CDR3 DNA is TGTGCCTGGAGCGGAACAGAGAACACTGAAGCTTTCTTT.

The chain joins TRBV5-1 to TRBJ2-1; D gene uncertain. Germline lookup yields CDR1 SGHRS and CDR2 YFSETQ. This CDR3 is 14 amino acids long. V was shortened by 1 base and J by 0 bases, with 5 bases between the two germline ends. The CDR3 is CASSLHNSYNEQFF. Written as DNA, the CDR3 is TGCGCCAGCAGCTTGCATAACTCCTACAATGAGCAGTTCTTC.